The source of this T cell receptor (beta chain) is a study of read filtering for tumor transcriptome and immune sequencing. This clonotype was found many times. The germline V gene encodes CDR1 DFQATT and CDR2 SNEGSKA (reference sequence). The CDR3 is 16 amino acids. Trimming at V came to 6 bases and at J to 8 bases, leaving 16 bases not matched to a gene. From 400 to 450 ng of RNA, a library with molecular barcoded alpha/delta and beta/gamma adaptors was made. TCRdb reprocessed the reads with MiXCR, giving one entry per CDR3 protein. The profile shows approximately 90,000 distinct CDR3 sequences, approximately 13% of them singletons.

This receptor was taken from a donor at least 40 years old with multiple myeloma. Sequenced sample: a population of CD138-negative cells sorted from bone marrow. V usage is TRBV20-1 and J usage is TRBJ2-1, with 10 positions matching TRBD2. The DNA for the CDR3 is TGCAGTGCCCGAGGTCGGCTAGCGGGAGTGGTTGATGAGCAGTTCTTC. Residues: CSARGRLAGVVDEQFF.